Given below is one T cell receptor (beta chain) in context. Antigen unknown. This specimen belongs to a study of post-analysis software for immune sequencing data. Broader study findings: Roughly 5 TRBV segments (TRBV5-6, TRBV5-1 and TRBV20-1 among them) occurred more frequently in patients than in controls. Among multiple sclerosis patients, normalized Chao1 diversity was significantly below that of controls.

V gave up 1 base and J gave up 4 bases, with 10 bases separating them. Germline V gene lookup returns CDR1 SGHTA and CDR2 FQGNSA. This CDR3 has 14 amino acids. cDNA libraries of TCR beta carried unique molecular identifiers. TCRdb fed the PCR reads into MiXCR, producing one record per CDR3 protein. The sample carries 750,000 to 950,000 distinct CDR3 sequences, more than 45% recorded once. The clonotype comes from a girl between 5 and 17 years old with multiple sclerosis. Input material: blood. The V and J genes are TRBV7-2 and TRBJ1-2; D remains unclear. Here the CDR3 DNA reads TGTGCCAGCAGCTTAGTAGCTCAGAGCTATGGCTACACCTTC. This codes for CASSLVAQSYGYTF.